These 11 T cell receptor beta chains were sequenced from one sample in a study of regulatory T cells in long-lasting Graves disease. With iRepertoire HTBI primers and Arm-PCR of CDR3 regions, TCR beta libraries were built. TCRdb reanalysed the multiplex PCR reads using MiXCR and keeps one entry per CDR3 protein. The table lists about 460,000 distinct CDR3 sequences, 13% to 15% of them singletons. Time point here: newly diagnosed GD, antithyroid drugs for less than 3 months. PBMCs were the source of the RNA used for TCR sequencing. This same sample was also taken into another study, of T cells in Graves' hyperthyroidism and ophthalmopathy.

The specimen comprised peripheral blood mononuclear cells (PBMCs), sampled at new diagnosis, from a patient treated with antithyroid drugs. The receptors stem from a woman aged 45-60 years with Graves disease.

Here the CDR3 reads CASTPSGNTIYF. The CDR3 DNA reads as TGTGCCAGCACCCCGAGTGGAAACACCATATATTTT. The genes are TRBV6-1 and TRBJ1-3; D unclear. V lost 7 bases and J lost 3, with 7 bases in between. This CDR3 region has 12 residues. Looked up from germline, CDR1 is MNHNS and CDR2 is SASEGT.

This clonotype came up many times. This chain joins TRBV5-5 and TRBJ2-7; TRBD2 matches at 10 bases. This CDR3 is 15 amino acids long. Per germline, CDR1 SGHKS and CDR2 YYEKEE (reference sequence). The V segment lost 4 bases and the J segment 1 base; nucleotides outside the gene matches: 5. This chain's CDR3 is CASSPIAGGSYEQYF. In DNA form, the CDR3 reads TGTGCCAGCAGCCCGATAGCGGGAGGATCCTACGAGCAGTACTTC.

This clonotype came up once. A junction end diverges from the germline sequence, so it may reflect a read error. The chain has TRBV24-1 and TRBJ1-2; D is ambiguous. This CDR3 has 11 amino acids. Germline V CDR1 and CDR2: KGHDR, SFDVKD. CDR3 nucleotide sequence: TGTGCCTCTAGCGACTTTGGTGGCTGCACCTTC. Protein sequence: CASSDFGGCTF.

CDR3 amino acids: CASSEALSSNQPQHF. The CDR3 coding sequence is TGTGCCAGCAGTGAAGCGCTTAGTAGCAATCAGCCCCAGCATTTT. The gene calls are TRBV2 and TRBJ1-5, with D hard to call. The CDR3 length is 15 residues. V was cut by 0 bases and J by 0 bases, with 6 bases left in between. CDR1 SNHLY and CDR2 FYNNEI come from the germline V gene.

This clonotype was detected ten times or more. The chain employs TRBV20-1 and TRBJ2-5; 8 positions agree with TRBD1. Germline V gene sequence: CDR1 DFQATT, CDR2 SNEGSKA (reference sequence). CDR3 length: 12 amino acids. J was trimmed by 4 bases and V by 3 bases; bases with no gene match: 1. Written as DNA, the CDR3 is TGCAGTGCTAGGGACAGGGCAGAGACCCAGTACTTC. Translated: CSARDRAETQYF.

This clonotype was seen many times. The genes are TRBV10-3 and TRBJ1-5; no clear D gene. The CDR3 contains 13 residues. Germline loops: CDR1 ENHRY, CDR2 SYGVKD. V was shortened by 5 bases and J by 3 bases, with 8 bases between the two germline ends. The chain's CDR3 is CAISPEHNQPQHF. In nucleotides, the CDR3 is TGTGCCATCAGTCCGGAACACAATCAGCCCCAGCATTTT.

Turning to this clonotype: A clone one base away is much larger, so this may be a read error. The rearrangement joins TRBV7-2 to TRBJ2-3; maybe TRBD2 (6 bases). Germline V gene lookup returns CDR1 SGHTA and CDR2 FQGNSA. The CDR3 loop spans 15 amino acids. Trimming pared 5 bases from V and 4 bases from J, leaving 16 bases between. CDR3 protein: CASSPRGNLSDTQYF. Written as DNA, the CDR3 is TGTGCCAGCAGCCCTCGGGGGAACCTGTCAGATACGCAGTATTTT.

This clonotype was seen only a few times. This sequence joins TRBV27 and TRBJ2-5; 10 positions match TRBD2. Germline V gene lookup returns CDR1 MNHEY and CDR2 SMNVEV (reference sequence). J was trimmed by 0 bases and V by 7 bases; bases with no gene match: 11. The CDR3 covers 17 residues. This CDR3 is CASKLTGLAAYQETQYF. CDR3 bases: TGTGCCAGCAAGCTAACTGGACTAGCGGCCTACCAAGAGACCCAGTACTTC.

This clonotype occurred many times. The rearrangement uses TRBV3-1 and TRBJ2-3; possibly TRBD2 for D (6 bases). Germline CDR1 is LGHDT and CDR2 is YNNKEL (reference sequence). The germline V and J ends were trimmed by 0 bases and 0 bases, with 7 bases remaining between them. The CDR3 spans 15 residues. This CDR3 reads CASSQDGTSTDTQYF. CDR3 nucleotides: TGTGCCAGCAGCCAAGATGGGACTAGCACAGATACGCAGTATTTT.

Many counts were recorded for this clonotype. This chain links TRBV7-2 with TRBJ2-1, with 10 bases identical to TRBD2. V was clipped by 4 bases and J by 3 bases; unmatched bases: 3. Germline-derived CDR1 and CDR2 are SGHTA and FQGNSA. There are 15 residues in the CDR3. CDR3: CASSYTSGVYNEQFF. Here the CDR3 DNA reads TGTGCCAGCAGCTACACTAGCGGGGTCTACAATGAGCAGTTCTTC.

The rearrangement uses TRBV6-4 and TRBJ2-1; TRBD2 agrees at 16 bases. CDR3 size: 18 residues. The J segment lost 9 bases and the V segment lost 3 bases, leaving 11 bases of the junction unmatched. Germline loops: CDR1 MRHNA, CDR2 SNTAGT. The CDR3: CASSEGLAGGPFVSEQFF. The CDR3 coding sequence is TGTGCCAGCAGTGAGGGACTAGCGGGAGGGCCTTTTGTCAGTGAGCAGTTCTTC.